This note documents a single TCR beta chain sequence. This clonotype was detected many times. The antigen this receptor binds is unknown. Base-call qualities are not available, and no considerably larger clone is one nucleotide away. The sample is drawn from a study of T-cell reconstitution after alpha-beta-depleted transplantation in children listed by TCRdb under 2016. Some background on the complete study: Using TCR repertoire profiling, the study quantitatively followed how T-cell immune reconstitution unfolded in children after TCRalphabeta/CD19-depleted allogeneic hematopoietic cell transplantation.

Results and caveats for the whole study, not just this receptor: Hyperexpanded clone frequencies declined over subsequent months; after one year, T-cell counts and TCRbeta diversity were mostly attributed to newly produced T cells. The apparently early alphabetaT-cell count recovery about two months after transplant was reportedly dependent on only several hundred rapidly expanded clones derived from non-depleted graft cells. In some patients, the high TCRbeta diversity seen at day 60 was put down to recipient T cells and intrathymic progenitors that had survived conditioning.

Library preparation used PCR. Sequencing took place on an Illumina HiSeq 2500. TCR library preparation used molecular barcoding, with unique molecular identifiers applied to normalize quantification of the TCRbeta repertoire. Starting from the raw public reads, TCRdb applied fastp trimming at Q25, assembled clones with MiXCR and retained in-frame beta chains. Identical CDR3 proteins give one entry, which carries the most common genes and DNA. The sample table contains 200,000 or so distinct CDR3 sequences; only one count was recorded for approximately 7% of them. Clones ranked in the top ten supply about 5.5% of the sample. The treatment or condition label corresponds to: allogeneic hematopoietic cell transplantation with graft depleted of TCRalphabeta T cells and CD19 B cells. Transplant recipients were children who received TCRalphabeta/CD19-depleted allogeneic hematopoietic cell grafts. The cysteine opens and the phenylalanine closes a CDR3 of 13 amino acids. The retained sequence is limited to the CDR3, 39 bases, with the frame set at the first base. The germline ends are 11 bases apart after V is trimmed by 2 bases and J by 6 bases. The germline V gene yields KGHSH for CDR1 and LQKENI for CDR2.

The sample in question was PBMCs, obtained before TCRalphabeta/CD19-depleted stem cell transplant. Recombination joined TRBV18 with TRBJ2-7; too little of a D gene remains to name it. The TCR was taken from a boy aged 2-9 years with acute lymphoblastic leukemia, due to receive a stem cell transplant. The DNA sequence reads TGTGCCAGCTCACCATTAAAGGACGGCGAGCAGTACTTC. This gives the protein CASSPLKDGEQYF.